The rows below give T cell receptor beta chains drawn from one sample of a study of radiotherapy plus CTLA-4 blockade in lung cancer. TCRdb keeps only in-frame clones here, not all; method: immunoSEQ multiplex PCR. The data hold tens of thousands of clones, with 65% to 80% observed a single time. This sample comprised peripheral blood, obtained from a patient treated with radiotherapy plus ipilimumab. These receptors came from a human donor with non-small cell lung cancer who had a complete response to radiotherapy plus ipilimumab. The CDR3 runs from the conserved cysteine through the conserved F or W. A D gene is named only where the DNA matches it firmly. Expanded clones are given a class, and other clones once, few, many or no size at all.

J,size,D,V,DNA,CDR3
TRBJ2-7,few,TRBD1,TRBV7-9,TGTGCCAGCAGCTTAGATCGGACAGGGCCGTACTTC,CASSLDRTGPYF
TRBJ1-2,.,TRBD1,TRBV6-4,TGTGCCAGCAGTGACTTCTCCCGGGACAGGGGGCCTCCCCCTACCTATGGCTACACCTTC,CASSDFSRDRGPPPTYGYTF
TRBJ1-3,.,.,TRBV7-2,TGTGCCAGCAGCCAGACAGGCTCGAGCTCTGGAAACACCATATATTTT,CASSQTGSSSGNTIYF
TRBJ1-1,.,.,TRBV23-1,TGCGCCAGCAGTCAATTAATAAGAGGGGGTGGCACTGAAGCTTTCTTT,CASSQLIRGGGTEAFF
TRBJ2-2,.,.,TRBV7-2,TGTGCCAGTACAGGAGCCGGGGAGCTGTTTTTT,CASTGAGELFF
TRBJ2-3,.,TRBD1,TRBV11-3,TGTGCCAGCAGTCACAGGGGGACGGATACGCAGTATTTT,CASSHRGTDTQYF
TRBJ2-6,.,.,TRBV30,TGTGCCTGGAGTGTACATCAGGGATCGAATGGGGCCAACGTCCTGACTTTC,CAWSVHQGSNGANVLTF
TRBJ2-2,.,.,TRBV5-1,TGCGCCAGCAGCCCCAGGGGACCGAACACCGGGGAGCTGTTTTTT,CASSPRGPNTGELFF
TRBJ2-7,.,.,TRBV7-2,TGTGCCAGCAGCCCTGACGCAGCCGGGGTCCCCTACGAGCAGTACTTC,CASSPDAAGVPYEQYF
TRBJ2-2,.,.,TRBV12-5,TGTGCTAGTGGTTTGGTAGAGCGCGGGGAGCTGTTTTTT,CASGLVERGELFF
TRBJ1-2,once,TRBD1,TRBV14,TGTGCCAGCAGCCCTCGGGACAGATATAACTATGGCTACACCTTC,CASSPRDRYNYGYTF
TRBJ2-5,.,TRBD1,TRBV5-4,TGTGCCAGCAGCGGGGACAGGGGGCAAGAGACCCAGTACTTC,CASSGDRGQETQYF
TRBJ2-2,once,.,TRBV18,TGTGCCAGCTCTCCGAACACGAACACCGGGGAGCTGTTTTTT,CASSPNTNTGELFF
TRBJ2-5,.,.,TRBV6-5,TGTGCCAGCAGTTACTCGTTCCTTTCTCGGGAGACCCAGTACTTC,CASSYSFLSRETQYF
TRBJ1-1,.,TRBD1,TRBV25-1,TGTGCCAGCAGGGTGGGGGACAGGGAAAACACTGAAGCTTTCTTT,CASRVGDRENTEAFF
TRBJ2-1,.,.,TRBV6-6,TGTGCCAGCAGTTACTCGAGGGTGTACAATGAGCAGTTCTTC,CASSYSRVYNEQFF
TRBJ2-3,.,TRBD2,TRBV27,TGTGCCAGCAGATCCCCGGCGGGGGGGAGAGATACGCAGTATTTT,CASRSPAGGRDTQYF
TRBJ2-1,.,.,TRBV9,TGTGCCAGCAGCGTAGACAGCAATGAGCAGTTCTTC,CASSVDSNEQFF
TRBJ1-5,.,.,TRBV6-1,TGTGCCAGCAGTGTAATGGAGAATCAGCCCCAGCATTTT,CASSVMENQPQHF
TRBJ2-1,.,TRBD1,TRBV5-1,TGCGCCAGCAGCTTGGCCAATGGTTACGGGGACAGGTCTTACAATGAGCAGTTCTTC,CASSLANGYGDRSYNEQFF
TRBJ2-3,.,TRBD1,TRBV10-3,TGTGCCACAAAAGGGGGCGCGATGAACACAGATACGCAGTATTTT,CATKGGAMNTDTQYF
TRBJ2-5,.,.,TRBV5-4,TGTGCCAGCAGCTTGGGGGTCCAGGGCGAAGAGACCCAGTACTTC,CASSLGVQGEETQYF
TRBJ2-1,.,.,TRBV27,TGTGCCAGCAGTTTAAGTCTCCACCGAGTTCCCAATGAGCAGTTCTTC,CASSLSLHRVPNEQFF
TRBJ1-2,few,.,TRBV5-1,TGCGCCAGCAGCTTGGGTTGGGGAGGCTATGGCTACACCTTC,CASSLGWGGYGYTF
TRBJ1-2,once,TRBD1,TRBV5-1,TGCGCCAGCAGCTTAGTTCTGGACAGGGGCGATTCTGAGGGTGGCTACACCTTC,CASSLVLDRGDSEGGYTF
TRBJ2-2,.,TRBD1,TRBV6-6,TGTGCCAGCAGAGGGACAGGCGGATCCGGGGAGCTGTTTTTT,CASRGTGGSGELFF
TRBJ1-1,.,TRBD1,TRBV5-4,TGTGCCAGCAGCTTGGCACGTGGGACAGGGGGAGTCACTGAAGCTTTCTTT,CASSLARGTGGVTEAFF
TRBJ2-2,.,TRBD2,TRBV27,TGTGCCAGCAGACTACGCGGATTGGCTAGCGGTCTAACCGGGGAGCTGTTTTTT,CASRLRGLASGLTGELFF
TRBJ1-1,few,.,TRBV5-1,TGCGCCAGCAGTTCAAGGGGGGGCAGCGGTACTGAAGCTTTCTTT,CASSSRGGSGTEAFF
TRBJ1-2,.,.,TRBV7-2,TGTGCCAGCAGCATTAGACAGGCCTATAACTATGGCTACACCTTC,CASSIRQAYNYGYTF
TRBJ1-1,.,TRBD1,TRBV25-1,TGTGCCAGCAGTGAGGGGACAGGGCTCGGGAACACTGAAGCTTTCTTT,CASSEGTGLGNTEAFF
TRBJ2-1,.,TRBD2,TRBV5-4,TGTGCCAGCACCCAAAGGGCCGGGGGGTACTCCTACAATGAGCAGTTCTTC,CASTQRAGGYSYNEQFF
TRBJ1-2,.,TRBD1,TRBV30,TGTGCCTGGACCCGGACAGGGAGGGCGAATGGCTACACCTTC,CAWTRTGRANGYTF
TRBJ1-2,.,TRBD1,TRBV5-4,TGTGCCAGCAGCCTGCCTCCAGGACAGGGAACTAACTATGGCTACACCTTC,CASSLPPGQGTNYGYTF
TRBJ1-4,.,TRBD1,TRBV30,TGTGCCTGGAGCCGGGACAGCAGTAATGAAAAACTGTTTTTT,CAWSRDSSNEKLFF
TRBJ1-4,.,.,TRBV2,TGTGCCAGCAGTCTGGAAAAACTGTTTTTT,CASSLEKLFF
TRBJ2-1,.,TRBD1,TRBV18,TGTGCCAGCTCACTAGGGGACAGGGGGAGGAATGAGCAGTTCTTC,CASSLGDRGRNEQFF
TRBJ2-2,.,.,TRBV2,TGTGCCAGCAGTACCACTACAGGTACCGGGGAGCTGTTTTTT,CASSTTTGTGELFF
TRBJ2-7,few,.,TRBV28,TGTGCCAGCAGTTTACAGGGTAAATTGTACGAGCAGTACTTC,CASSLQGKLYEQYF